This T cell receptor (beta chain) originates from a study of T cell clones after liver transplantation. The sample holds a few counts of this clone. Its antigen is currently unknown. Germline V gene data show CDR1 as GTSNPN and CDR2 as SVGIG (reference sequence). Between the trimmed V and J ends, which lost 3 bases and 2 bases, there was a span of 7 bases. This CDR3 region has 13 residues. Alloreactive TCRbeta sequences came from sequencing proliferating CFSE-low cells in the MLR. The assay was immunoSEQ multiplex PCR, and TCRdb's table has in-frame clones only and misses some. This repertoire shows about 2,900 clones, approximately 24% found once; its top ten account for around a sixth.

Input material: CD4+ T cells from PBMCs cultured with third-party cells. The TCR sequence derives from a human patient who received a liver transplant. Some T cells may originate from the graft donor. The V gene is TRBV30, the J gene TRBJ2-2; a possible D gene is TRBD1 (6 bases). Here the CDR3 reads CAWRGTNTGELFF. Written as DNA, the CDR3 is TGTGCCTGGAGGGGGACAAACACCGGGGAGCTGTTTTTT.